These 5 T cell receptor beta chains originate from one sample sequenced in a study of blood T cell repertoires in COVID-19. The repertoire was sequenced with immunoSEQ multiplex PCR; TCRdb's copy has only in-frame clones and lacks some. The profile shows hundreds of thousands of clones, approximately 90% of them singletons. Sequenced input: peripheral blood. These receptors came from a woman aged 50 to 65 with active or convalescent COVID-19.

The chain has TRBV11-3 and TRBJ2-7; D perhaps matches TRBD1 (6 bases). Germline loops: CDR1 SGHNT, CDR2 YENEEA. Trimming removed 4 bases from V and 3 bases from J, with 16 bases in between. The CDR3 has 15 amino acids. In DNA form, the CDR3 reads TGTGCCAGCAGCTCCTCCGGGACAAAGGACTACGAGCAGTACTTC. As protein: CASSSSGTKDYEQYF.

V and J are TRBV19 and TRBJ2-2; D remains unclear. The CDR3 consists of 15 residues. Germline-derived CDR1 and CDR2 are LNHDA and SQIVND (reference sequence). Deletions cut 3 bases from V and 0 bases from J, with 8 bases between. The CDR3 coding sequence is TGTGCCAGTAGTATGCGTCCCGCGAACACCGGGGAGCTGTTTTTT. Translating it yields CASSMRPANTGELFF.

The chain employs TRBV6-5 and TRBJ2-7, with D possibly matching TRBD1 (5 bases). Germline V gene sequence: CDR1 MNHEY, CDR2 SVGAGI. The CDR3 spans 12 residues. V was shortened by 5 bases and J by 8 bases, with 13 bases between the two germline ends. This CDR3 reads CASSPAGHQQYF. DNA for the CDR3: TGTGCCAGCAGTCCGGCAGGGCACCAGCAGTACTTC.

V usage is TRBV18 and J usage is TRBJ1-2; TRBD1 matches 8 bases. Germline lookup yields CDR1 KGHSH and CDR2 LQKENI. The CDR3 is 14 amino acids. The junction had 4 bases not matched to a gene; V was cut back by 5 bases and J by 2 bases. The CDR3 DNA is TGTGCCAGCTCATCAGGGACAGGAAACTATGGCTACACCTTC. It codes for CASSSGTGNYGYTF.

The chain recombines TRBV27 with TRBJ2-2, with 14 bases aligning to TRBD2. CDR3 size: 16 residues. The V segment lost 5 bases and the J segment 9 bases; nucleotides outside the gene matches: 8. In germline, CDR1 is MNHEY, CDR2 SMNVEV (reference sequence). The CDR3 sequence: CASSLTSGRASRELFF. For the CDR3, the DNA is TGTGCCAGCAGTCTGACTAGCGGGAGGGCCTCCCGGGAGCTGTTTTTT.